This T cell receptor (beta chain) came from a study of vaccination and CD4 T cells after COVID-19. With the Oncomine TCR Beta short-read assay, DNA from cultured CD4+ T cells was sequenced. From CD4+ T cells that had been cultured, genomic DNA was extracted. TCRdb fed the PCR reads into MiXCR, producing one record per CDR3 protein. The sample includes about 20,000 distinct CDR3 sequences, 38% of them seen just once. Treatment defined: approximately 11-day PBMC culture with coronavirus spike peptide pools or control peptides (ViraFEST assay). Findings and limits, study-wide: Convalescent patients displayed a median about 86% of reactive clones emerging only post-vaccination.

CDR3 length: 14 residues. The V end was cut by 4 bases, the J end by 2 bases, with 11 bases between. Germline CDR1 SNHLY, CDR2 FYNNEI. This clonotype appeared a single time. Its specificity is unknown. This specimen was CD4+ T cells from blood, cultured in vitro, taken before SARS-CoV-2 vaccination. The receptor's source is a human donor who received a COVID-19 vaccine. The chain carries TRBV2 and TRBJ2-5; D might be TRBD1 (6 bases). The CDR3 bases are TGTGCCAGCAGTGGGTTCCAGGGGCAAGAGACCCAGTACTTC. It yields the protein CASSGFQGQETQYF.